These 30 T cell receptor beta chains were sequenced from one sample in a study of response to subunit inactivated influenza vaccine. In TCRdb, the RT-PCR reads were re-called with MiXCR into one record per CDR3 protein. The table lists fewer than 700,000 distinct CDR3 sequences, 10% to 15% of them singletons. Sequenced material: PBMCs from blood, taken roughly 6 weeks after vaccination. All receptors come from a man in his fifties or sixties who received an inactivated influenza vaccine.

Ten or more counts support this clonotype. This chain connects TRBV5-1 to TRBJ2-5; D call uncertain. Looked up from germline, CDR1 is SGHRS and CDR2 is YFSETQ. With 0 bases removed from V and 5 bases from J, the gap between germline ends came to 14 bases. The CDR3 has 15 residues. DNA for the CDR3: TGCGCCAGCAGCTTGGAGCCTTATCCTTACGAGACCCAGTACTTC. It specifies CASSLEPYPYETQYF.

This clonotype was observed a handful of times. The chain employs TRBV12-3 or TRBV12-4 and TRBJ2-1; TRBD1 is a possible D gene (5 bases). Trimming pared 6 bases from V and 1 base from J, leaving 13 bases between. The CDR3 covers 15 residues. The CDR3 loop reads CASSTAQGSYNEQFF. The CDR3 region has the DNA TGTGCCAGCAGCACCGCTCAGGGATCCTACAATGAGCAGTTCTTC.

CDR3: CASSLPPGGGKGETQYF. The CDR3 region has the DNA TGTGCCAGCAGCTTACCCCCGGGGGGGGGCAAGGGAGAGACCCAGTACTTC. The chain is built from TRBV7-6 and TRBJ2-5; 8 nucleotides line up with TRBD2. Germline CDR1 SGHVS, CDR2 FNYEAQ. V dropped 2 bases and J dropped 4; count of bases not matched to a gene: 12. This CDR3 spans 17 amino acids.

This clonotype was observed a handful of times. V and J are TRBV30 and TRBJ2-1; TRBD2 is a possible D gene (6 bases). V was cut by 5 bases and J by 14 bases, with 22 bases left in between. The CDR3 length is 13 residues. The germline V gene encodes CDR1 GTSNPN and CDR2 SVGIG (reference sequence). The CDR3 region has the DNA TGTGCCTGGGACCCGGCGGGAACGGGAGTCGAGTTCTTC. It codes for CAWDPAGTGVEFF.

The rearrangement links TRBV4-3 to TRBJ1-2; tentatively, D is TRBD1 (5 bases). CDR3 size: 14 residues. The germline V gene has CDR1 LGHNA and CDR2 YSLEER. The ends were cut back, 0 bases at V and 8 bases at J, with 13 bases in the middle. The CDR3 DNA reads TGCGCCAGCAGCCAAGATGGCGGCAGGGACGGCTACACCTTC. Its protein product is CASSQDGGRDGYTF.

The sample holds many counts of this clonotype. V gene TRBV7-9 combines with J gene TRBJ2-7, with D perhaps TRBD1 (8 bases). Germline CDR1 SEHNR, CDR2 FQNEAQ (reference sequence). The CDR3 spans 15 residues. V was cut by 6 bases and J by 1 base, with 16 bases left in between. The CDR3 here is CASRSDRGGSYEQYF. For the CDR3, the DNA is TGTGCCAGCAGATCCGACAGGGGAGGGTCCTACGAGCAGTACTTC.

This clonotype was detected only a few times. The chain combines TRBV29-1 with TRBJ1-1; no definite D call. There are 13 residues in the CDR3. The V gene lost 5 bases and the J gene lost 0 bases, with 10 bases spanning the gap. Germline assignment: CDR1 SQVTM and CDR2 ANQGSEA. CDR3 residues: CSVIGQMNTEAFF. CDR3 nucleotides: TGCAGCGTTATAGGGCAGATGAACACTGAAGCTTTCTTT.

This clonotype occurred a few times. The rearrangement joins TRBV3-1 to TRBJ2-7; 7 bases align to TRBD1. Germline CDR1 LGHDT, CDR2 YNNKEL (reference sequence). The CDR3 length is 13 residues. V gave up 5 bases and J gave up 2 bases; unmatched junction bases: 3. For the CDR3, the DNA is TGTGCCAGCAGCAACAGGGGAACCTACGAGCAGTACTTC. Its protein is CASSNRGTYEQYF.

This chain connects TRBV11-2 to TRBJ2-5; 9 nucleotides align to TRBD1. Germline values: CDR1 SGHAT, CDR2 FQNNGV. This CDR3 comprises 15 residues. The ends lost 5 bases at V and 2 bases at J; junction bases unmatched: 6. CDR3 protein: CASSMGDRDQETQYF. The CDR3 nucleotides are TGTGCCAGCAGCATGGGGGACAGGGATCAAGAGACCCAGTACTTC.

This clonotype was seen repeatedly, ten times or more. The rearrangement joins TRBV6-2 or TRBV6-3 to TRBJ1-1; TRBD1 is a possible D gene (6 bases). This CDR3 contains 14 residues. Trimming stripped 2 bases from V and 0 bases from J, with 7 bases between. Germline CDR1 and CDR2: MNHEY and SVGEGT. The CDR3 nucleotides are TGTGCCAGCAGTTACGGGGGCCTGAACACTGAAGCTTTCTTT. It encodes CASSYGGLNTEAFF.

This clonotype was counted only a few times. The gene calls are TRBV29-1 and TRBJ1-2; D uncertain. V was trimmed by 1 base and J by 4 bases, leaving 7 bases between them. Germline V gene sequence: CDR1 SQVTM, CDR2 ANQGSEA. CDR3 length: 12 amino acids. CDR3 loop: CSVEGPGYGYTF. Here the CDR3 DNA reads TGCAGCGTTGAAGGGCCAGGCTATGGCTACACCTTC.

This clonotype occurred a few times. The chain combines TRBV29-1 with TRBJ2-5; possibly TRBD2 for D (5 bases). Germline assignment: CDR1 SQVTM and CDR2 ANQGSEA. CDR3 length equals 14 residues. The CDR3 DNA is TGCACCCTAGGAGAGGGATCGAAGGGAGAGACCCAGTACTTC. It codes for CTLGEGSKGETQYF.

This CDR3 is CSVTGAYEQYF. CDR3 DNA sequence: TGCAGCGTGACAGGGGCCTACGAGCAGTACTTC. The chain links TRBV29-1 to TRBJ2-7; 8 nucleotides line up with TRBD1. The CDR3 loop spans 11 amino acids. Trimming took 6 bases from V and 2 from J; bases not matched to a gene: 0. Germline CDR1 SQVTM, CDR2 ANQGSEA.

This clonotype was detected a few times. The CDR3 here is CSVGFWGSGETQYF. The CDR3 bases are TGCAGCGTGGGCTTTTGGGGTTCGGGTGAGACCCAGTACTTC. V gene TRBV29-1 combines with J gene TRBJ2-5, with unresolved D. From germline, CDR1 is SQVTM and CDR2 ANQGSEA. V dropped 6 bases and J dropped 5 bases, with 19 bases sitting between them. CDR3 length: 14 amino acids.

In this sample, this clonotype turned up a few times. This chain joins TRBV4-2 and TRBJ2-1, with D uncertain. Trimming pared 4 bases from V and 0 bases from J, leaving 10 bases between. The CDR3 consists of 15 residues. The germline CDR1 and CDR2 sequences are LGHNA and YNFKEQ. CDR3: CASSPRLLSYNEQFF. DNA of the CDR3: TGTGCCAGCAGCCCAAGGCTACTCTCCTACAATGAGCAGTTCTTC.

This clonotype was counted only a few times. The V gene is TRBV10-3, the J gene TRBJ1-1; TRBD1 matches 8 bases. J gave up 0 bases and V 6 bases, and 6 bases lay outside the gene matches. The CDR3 contains 15 residues. CDR1 ENHRY and CDR2 SYGVKD come from the germline V gene. The CDR3 is CAISPFRGLNTEAFF. The CDR3 DNA follows: TGTGCCATCAGCCCGTTCAGGGGGCTGAACACTGAAGCTTTCTTT.

In regard to this clonotype: Sequence at one end of the junction differs from germline and may be a read error. This chain connects TRBV28 to TRBJ2-7; TRBD1 is a possible D gene (6 bases). This CDR3 has 13 residues. Looked up from germline, CDR1 is MDHEN and CDR2 is SYDVKM. The CDR3 sequence is CASSPGQSYEQSF. The CDR3 bases are TGTGCCAGCAGTCCAGGACAGTCCTACGAGCAGTCCTTC.

This clonotype was seen repeatedly, ten times or more. The chain uses TRBV12-3 or TRBV12-4 and TRBJ1-3; D not resolved. With 3 bases removed from V and 4 bases from J, the gap between germline ends came to 10 bases. This CDR3 has 14 amino acids. The CDR3 nucleotides read TGTGCCAGCAGTTTCGCGACAAACGGAAACACCATATATTTT. Amino acids: CASSFATNGNTIYF.

V gene TRBV6-2 or TRBV6-3 combines with J gene TRBJ2-1; TRBD2 aligns across 7 bases. The germline gives CDR1 MNHEY, CDR2 SVGEGT. J gave up 10 bases and V 1 base, and 10 bases lay outside the gene matches. CDR3 length: 15 amino acids. The CDR3 bases are TGTGCCAGCAGTTACTGGCGGGGGTCCCCTTGGGAGCAGTTCTTC. The encoded protein is CASSYWRGSPWEQFF.

This clonotype was detected only a few times. This sequence joins TRBV5-1 and TRBJ2-5; no firm D call. CDR3 size: 14 residues. V was clipped by 0 bases and J by 4 bases, with 10 bases between them. Germline CDR1 is SGHRS and CDR2 is YFSETQ. The CDR3 region has the DNA TGCGCCAGCAGCTTGGGGCTAGTATTAGAGACCCAGTACTTC. It is translated as CASSLGLVLETQYF.

This clonotype was observed a few times. The chain carries TRBV6-1 and TRBJ1-1, with D possibly being TRBD1 (6 bases). V was pared by 5 bases and J by 3 bases, with 10 bases between. Germline V gene sequence: CDR1 MNHNS, CDR2 SASEGT. There are 13 residues in the CDR3. The CDR3 sequence is CASSQGWHTEAFF. The CDR3 DNA reads as TGTGCCAGCAGTCAGGGGTGGCACACTGAAGCTTTCTTT.

V is TRBV5-1 and J is TRBJ2-3; D may match TRBD1 or TRBD2 (5 bases each). The germline V and J ends were trimmed by 5 bases and 5 bases, with 15 bases remaining between them. Germline CDR1 SGHRS, CDR2 YFSETQ. CDR3 length: 14 amino acids. The DNA for the CDR3 is TGCGCCAGCAGACCGCAAGAGGGGAGAGATACGCAGTATTTT. This translates into CASRPQEGRDTQYF.

This clonotype has just a few counts. This chain's CDR3 is CSARDWAGFANTGELFF. The CDR3 DNA reads TGCAGTGCTAGAGATTGGGCCGGGTTTGCGAACACCGGGGAGCTGTTTTTT. The chain couples TRBV20-1 to TRBJ2-2, with D hard to call. Germline V gene lookup returns CDR1 DFQATT and CDR2 SNEGSKA (reference sequence). This CDR3 contains 17 residues. Trimming took off 0 bases at V and 0 bases at J, with 14 bases between the two ends.

Points on this clonotype: This may come from a read error, since a much larger clone is one base off. This chain joins TRBV4-2 and TRBJ2-1; D gene unclear. The CDR3 has 12 residues. Germline values: CDR1 LGHNA, CDR2 YNFKEQ. V lost 7 bases, J lost 7 bases, and 11 bases lay in between. CDR3 bases: TGTGCCAGCAACGGGCCTAGTAATGAGCAGTTCTTC. Its translation is CASNGPSNEQFF.

This clonotype was found a few times. V and J are TRBV7-9 and TRBJ1-1; no definite D call. Germline V CDR1 and CDR2: SEHNR, FQNEAQ (reference sequence). This CDR3 region has 16 residues. The ends were cut back, 5 bases at V and 0 bases at J, with 16 bases in the middle. Here the CDR3 reads CASSVHFESLNTEAFF. For the CDR3, the DNA is TGTGCCAGCAGCGTCCACTTTGAATCCTTGAACACTGAAGCTTTCTTT.

This clonotype has just a few counts. V gene TRBV5-1 combines with J gene TRBJ1-1; 9 bases are shared with TRBD1. This CDR3 comprises 15 residues. Losses at the gene ends were 4 bases for V and 1 base for J; bases not matched to a gene: 5. Looked up from germline, CDR1 is SGHRS and CDR2 is YFSETQ. CDR3 in DNA: TGCGCCAGCAGCCCGGGACAGGGAGAGAACACTGAAGCTTTCTTT. Amino acids: CASSPGQGENTEAFF.

The chain has TRBV7-2 and TRBJ2-3, with 11 bases lining up with TRBD2. The trim removed 5 bases at V and 2 bases at J, leaving 6 bases unmatched. CDR3 size: 16 residues. The V gene's germline CDR1 is SGHTA and CDR2 FQGNSA. Here the CDR3 reads CASSLSGGVSTDTQYF. In DNA form, the CDR3 reads TGTGCCAGCAGCCTTAGCGGGGGGGTCTCCACAGATACGCAGTATTTT.

The V call is TRBV28, the J call TRBJ1-2, with 9 bases matching TRBD1. There are 13 residues in the CDR3. V shed 6 bases, J shed 8 bases, and the junction held 7 bases outside the gene matches. Looked up from germline, CDR1 is MDHEN and CDR2 is SYDVKM. The CDR3 nucleotides read TGTGCCAGCAGAACAGGGGGCGTGGAAGGCTACACCTTC. As protein: CASRTGGVEGYTF.

This clonotype appeared many times. The rearrangement links TRBV12-3 or TRBV12-4 to TRBJ1-6, with a tentative D call TRBD1 (5 bases). V lost 5 bases to trimming and J lost 5 bases, with 10 bases between them. The CDR3 is 14 amino acids. The CDR3 coding sequence is TGTGCCAGCAGTCTCCAGGGAAATAATTCACCCCTCCACTTT. Encoded protein: CASSLQGNNSPLHF.

This clonotype appeared many times. The chain joins TRBV10-3 to TRBJ2-7, with 12 bases that match TRBD2. Per germline, CDR1 ENHRY and CDR2 SYGVKD. The V gene end was trimmed by 11 bases and the J gene end by 2 bases; junction bases not matched to a gene: 16. The CDR3 length is 17 residues. CDR3 residues: CAVSPTSGSLHAYEQYF. DNA of the CDR3: TGTGCCGTAAGTCCGACTAGCGGGAGCCTCCATGCCTACGAGCAGTACTTC.